The T cell receptor beta chain described here comes from a study of blood T cell repertoires in COVID-19. Study-level information: Both acute and convalescent COVID-19 samples were obtained from the United States, Italy and Spain.

Cohort 3 recovery required two negative PCRs, clearance, or symptom resolution. Here immunoSEQ multiplex PCR was the method, and the copy in TCRdb shows in-frame clones only, minus some. This sample has fewer than 400,000 clones, with about 90% found just once. The CDR3 consists of 14 residues. CDR1 is MGHDK, CDR2 SYGVNS, per germline. V shed 5 bases, J shed 7 bases, and the junction held 5 bases outside the gene matches. Sequenced material: PBMCs or T cells enriched from blood (not recorded which). The chain carries TRBV25-1 and TRBJ2-1; 10 bases map to TRBD1. The source of this sequence is a woman in her 30s who had recovered from COVID-19. CDR3 sequence: CASSTGTGVNEQFF. The CDR3, as DNA: TGTGCCAGCAGTACCGGGACAGGGGTAAATGAGCAGTTCTTC.